This T cell receptor beta chain was retrieved from a study of OX40 agonist ivuxolimab in advanced cancers. Study information: Checkpoint inhibitors had been given previously to roughly 40% of patients.

From germline, CDR1 is MGHDK and CDR2 SYGVNS. This CDR3 spans 15 amino acids. The V gene end was trimmed by 0 bases and the J gene end by 3 bases; junction bases not matched to a gene: 2. Profiling relied on immunoSEQ multiplex PCR, and the TCRdb table lists in-frame clones only, not all of them. The data hold about 50,000 clones, with 84% observed a single time. Concerning this clone: The antigen is not known.

Findings and limits, study-wide: Some patients without response likewise showed low normalized clonal expansion. At doses 0.1 to 3.0 mg/kg, CD4+ and CD8+ clones expanded.

Sequences were derived from CD4+ or CD8+ T cells sorted from blood, sampled in a trial of the OX40 agonist ivuxolimab. This rearrangement joins TRBV25-1 to TRBJ2-7; the match to TRBD2 covers 10 bases. This TCR came from an adult with an advanced solid tumor such as melanoma, head and neck, liver or kidney cancer. The chain's CDR3 is CASSEYIAGGYEQYF. As DNA, the CDR3 is TGTGCCAGCAGTGAATATATAGCGGGAGGCTACGAGCAGTACTTC.